The present TCR beta chain was sequenced within a study of shared clonotypes between healthy human individuals (dated by TCRdb to the early 2020s). For the study in its entirety: The cohort comprised a couple of women and a few men aged 18 to 49 years. Per donor, three plates each were used for CD4 naive and CD4 memory, two for CD8 naive, and one for CD8 memory. Different laboratories and diverse techniques were used to prepare libraries and sequence TCR repertoires, to increase sequencing depth and limit assay-specific biases. To estimate repertoire size and how much clonotype sharing occurs between individuals, the study deeply sequenced the blood TCR repertoires of a handful of healthy adults. Between about 0.8 and 9 billion PBMCs per donor were obtained by leukapheresis.

TCR CDR3 regions were amplified from genomic DNA by multiplex PCR using the deep immunoSEQ assay. For each cell subset, the extracted genomic DNA was distributed evenly across all wells of several immunoSEQ 96-well plates, and each plate served as one replicate. Each replicate PCR for sorted subsets received about 200 ng genomic DNA, equal to about 30,000 T cell genomes. Purified libraries were quantified with a Qubit 3.0 fluorometer, sized on a Bioanalyzer 2100, and re-quantified with the KAPA Library Quantification kit. A separate single-read 150-cycle Illumina NextSeq 550 flow cell was used to sequence each immunoSEQ 96-well plate. Under the source paper's analysis protocol: Because the immunoSEQ output held only junctional sequences and lacked quality scores, the filtering could not match the filtering applied to full-length reads. Sequences were annotated with PyIR, a Python wrapper for IgBLAST v1.9, and V/J genes and CDR3 were assigned using IMGT germline references. Reads were removed for weak V/J assignments (E-value above 1e-6), missing CDR3, stop codons, out-of-frame junctions, or ambiguous translated residues. V3J clonotypes were defined by identical inferred V gene, J gene, and CDR3 amino acid sequence. The percentage overlap between two repertoires was calculated by dividing the number of shared unique clonotypes by the size of the smaller repertoire. Richness of each repertoire was evaluated using RTK rarefaction, the Chao1 estimator, and Recon v2.1 estimates of unobserved clonotypes. Generation probabilities for all TCRbeta clonotypes obtained by the gDNA method from a handful of donors were computed using OLGA. Entries here come from immuneACCESS through TCRdb and include only in-frame sequences with V and J called. Some clones fail to appear in such tables; in the studies checked, an unresolved V gene covers under half of the shortfall, and the cause of the remainder is unknown. V and J calls and clone size are those listed in that table; D and trimming were worked out from the DNA. Within this sample are 900,000 to 1,200,000 clones, with about 84% of them counted one time only. More than 0.55% of the sample is taken by the ten largest.

The CDR3 comprises 15 residues, both ends counted. Solely the CDR3 DNA is kept, with 45 bases framed from the first base. V loses 5 bases at its end and J loses 6 bases; junction bases beyond the gene matches: 11. Per the germline V gene, SNHLY is the CDR1 and FYNNEI is the CDR2. Note on this clone: Its antigen has not been determined. The final CDR3 position lacks the conserved phenylalanine or tryptophan, pointing to a likely read error.

Broad study findings and their caveats: Larger estimated clonotype richness was generally found for naive subsets than for memory subsets. The genetic and exposure-history diversity represented was limited by the small number of donors. Sampling was restricted to blood, and TCR repertoires in tissue are likely to differ from TCR repertoires in blood. Based on pairwise subsampling, the degree of clonotype sharing among donors was expected to be affected by sequencing depth. Incomplete sequencing was indicated by rarefaction of sorted-subset datasets, despite the large sequencing depth. When a handful of donors were compared, the shared fraction of clonotypes was roughly 4.8% for naive CD4, roughly 3.3% for naive CD8, 2% to 2.5% for memory CD4, and roughly 0.4% for memory CD8. Compared with non-shared clonotypes, clonotypes shared by all four sorted-subset donors had higher generation probabilities.

The donors were healthy, HIV-negative adults with no recently reported acute infections or vaccinations. Every donor was a Caucasian adult residing in Nashville, Tennessee, USA. CD4+ T cells were enriched by magnetic negative selection; naive cells were then positively selected on CD45RA, and the negative fraction formed the memory subset. Blood was obtained by leukapheresis, after which PBMCs were separated by Ficoll-Histopaque density gradient centrifugation and cryopreserved in liquid nitrogen vapor phase. Purity and quantity of every magnetically sorted T cell population were checked by analytical flow cytometry. Each sorted fraction had its genomic DNA isolated and then quantified by UV absorbance on a Nanodrop 2000c.

The chain was built from TRBV2 and TRBJ2-7, with TRBD1 matching 9 junction bases. The sample was memory CD4+ T cells from PBMCs. In light of the paper, this sample's cell subset or site label describes: CD45RA-negative fraction. This TCR derives from a man between 18 and 29 years old in good health. Some clones in this sample may be carry-over from other donors' samples. The CDR3 loop reads CASSRPGTGTGEQYL. The DNA sequence is given as TGTGCCAGCAGTCGCCCCGGGACAGGGACAGGCGAGCAGTACCTC.